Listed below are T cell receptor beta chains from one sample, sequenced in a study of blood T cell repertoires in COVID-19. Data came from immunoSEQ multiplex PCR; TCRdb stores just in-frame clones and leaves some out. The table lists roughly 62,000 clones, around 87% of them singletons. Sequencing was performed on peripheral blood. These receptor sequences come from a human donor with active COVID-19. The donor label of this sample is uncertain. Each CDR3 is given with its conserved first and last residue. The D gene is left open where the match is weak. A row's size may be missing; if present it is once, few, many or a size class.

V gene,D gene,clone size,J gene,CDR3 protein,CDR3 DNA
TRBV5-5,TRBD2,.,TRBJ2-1,CASSLVGGTEQFF,TGTGCCAGCAGCCTTGTCGGGGGGACTGAGCAGTTCTTC
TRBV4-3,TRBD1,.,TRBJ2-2,CASSAGQGNTGELFF,TGCGCCAGCAGCGCGGGACAGGGAAACACCGGGGAGCTGTTTTTT
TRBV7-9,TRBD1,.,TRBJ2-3,CASSSNRDRGSTDTQYF,TGTGCCAGCAGTTCAAACCGGGACAGGGGAAGCACAGATACGCAGTATTTT
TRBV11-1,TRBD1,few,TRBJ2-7,CASSFRTGAGSGEQYF,TGTGCCAGCAGCTTCCGGACAGGGGCCGGGAGTGGGGAGCAGTACTTC
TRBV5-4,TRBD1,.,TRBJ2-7,CASSRTGSSYEQYF,TGTGCCAGCAGCCGGACAGGCAGCTCCTACGAGCAGTACTTC
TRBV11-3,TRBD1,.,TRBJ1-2,CASSLHRGRGYTF,TGTGCCAGCAGCTTGCACAGGGGCAGGGGCTACACCTTC
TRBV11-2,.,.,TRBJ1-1,CASSESPPRTEAFF,TGTGCCAGCAGTGAATCCCCCCCTCGGACTGAAGCTTTCTTT
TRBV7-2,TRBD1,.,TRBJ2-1,CASSFEQGQGSNEQFF,TGTGCCAGCAGCTTTGAACAAGGACAGGGCTCCAATGAGCAGTTCTTC
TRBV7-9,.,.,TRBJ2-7,CASSQRDTHYEQYF,TGTGCCAGCAGCCAGCGGGACACCCACTACGAGCAGTACTTC
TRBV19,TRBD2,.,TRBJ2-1,CASSTRLAGYNEQFF,TGTGCCAGTAGTACCCGACTAGCAGGTTACAATGAGCAGTTCTTC
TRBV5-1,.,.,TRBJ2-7,CASSLLAAYEQYF,TGCGCCAGCAGCTTGCTGGCAGCCTACGAGCAGTACTTC
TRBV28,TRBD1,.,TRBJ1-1,CATLPPIRGQGMKAFF,TGTGCCACCTTACCCCCGATCCGGGGACAGGGGATGAAAGCTTTCTTT
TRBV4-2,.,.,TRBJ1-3,CASSQVGRGSGNTIYF,TGTGCCAGCAGCCAAGTGGGCAGGGGATCTGGAAACACCATATATTTT
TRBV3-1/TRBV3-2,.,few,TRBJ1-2,CASSQGTTGRKGYTF,TGTGCCAGCAGCCAAGGAACAACAGGGCGTAAAGGCTACACCTTC
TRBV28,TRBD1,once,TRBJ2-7,CASSLILGTGSLDEQYF,TGTGCCAGCAGTTTAATCTTAGGGACAGGGAGTTTAGACGAGCAGTACTTC
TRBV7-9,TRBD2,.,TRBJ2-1,CASSPPTSGTYNEQFF,TGTGCCAGCAGCCCACCTACTAGCGGAACCTACAATGAGCAGTTCTTC
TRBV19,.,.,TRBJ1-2,CASRGNGGIYGYTF,TGTGCCAGTAGGGGGAACGGGGGAATCTATGGCTACACCTTC
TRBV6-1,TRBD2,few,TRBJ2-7,CASSEGTSGLYEQYF,TGTGCCAGCAGTGAGGGGACTAGCGGATTGTACGAGCAGTACTTC
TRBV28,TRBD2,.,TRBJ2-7,CASTAGLAYEQYF,TGTGCCAGCACCGCCGGACTAGCTTACGAGCAGTACTTC
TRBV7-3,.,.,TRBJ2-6,CASSLTSFRVLSGANVLTF,TGTGCCAGCAGCTTAACGTCTTTCAGGGTTTTATCTGGGGCCAACGTCCTGACTTTC
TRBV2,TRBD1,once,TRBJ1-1,CASRDRVGTEAFF,TGTGCCAGCAGAGACAGGGTCGGCACTGAAGCTTTCTTT
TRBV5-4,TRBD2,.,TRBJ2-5,CASSFGKLAGGVETQYF,TGTGCCAGCAGCTTTGGGAAACTAGCGGGGGGGGTGGAGACCCAGTACTTC
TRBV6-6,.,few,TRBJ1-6,CASSYEDSPLHF,TGTGCCAGCAGTTACGAGGATTCACCCCTCCACTTT
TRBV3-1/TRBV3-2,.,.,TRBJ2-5,CASSQDWTPRGETQYF,TGTGCCAGCAGCCAAGATTGGACCCCCCGGGGAGAGACCCAGTACTTC
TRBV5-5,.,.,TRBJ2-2,CASSFQDTNTGELFF,TGTGCCAGCAGCTTTCAGGACACGAACACCGGGGAGCTGTTTTTT
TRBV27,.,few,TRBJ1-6,CASSPTYLSSYNSPLHF,TGTGCCAGCAGCCCGACATATTTAAGCTCCTATAATTCACCCCTCCACTTT
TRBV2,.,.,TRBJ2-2,CASIGYSSGSGELFF,TGTGCCAGCATCGGATATTCGAGCGGTTCGGGGGAGCTGTTTTTT
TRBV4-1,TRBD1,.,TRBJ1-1,CASSQDLGQGTFF,TGCGCCAGCAGCCAAGATTTGGGACAGGGTACTTTCTTT
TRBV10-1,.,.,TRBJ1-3,CASIRGLHSGNTIYF,TGCGCCAGCATTAGAGGACTGCACTCTGGAAACACCATATATTTT
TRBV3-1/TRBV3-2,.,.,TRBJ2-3,CASSPREDTQYF,TGTGCCAGCAGCCCCCGTGAGGATACGCAGTATTTT
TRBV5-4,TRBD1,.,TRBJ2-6,CASSLGQGAPGANVLTF,TGTGCCAGCAGCTTGGGGCAGGGGGCTCCTGGGGCCAACGTCCTGACTTTC
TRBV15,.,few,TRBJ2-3,CATSRGGTDTQYF,TGTGCCACCAGCAGAGGAGGGACAGATACGCAGTATTTT
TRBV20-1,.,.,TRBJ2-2,CSASVANTGELFF,TGCAGTGCTAGTGTAGCGAACACCGGGGAGCTGTTTTTT
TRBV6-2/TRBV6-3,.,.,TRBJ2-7,CASSNQLRTGLVGDEQYF,TGTGCCAGCAGTAACCAACTTAGAACGGGACTGGTGGGAGACGAGCAGTACTTC
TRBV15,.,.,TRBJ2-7,CATSRGTPSRYEQYF,TGTGCCACCAGCAGAGGGACACCCTCTCGCTACGAGCAGTACTTC
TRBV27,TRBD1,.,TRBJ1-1,CASSYRDRVGAAAFF,TGTGCCAGCAGTTACCGGGACAGGGTCGGTGCGGCTGCTTTCTTT
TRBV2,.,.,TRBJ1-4,CASSGLRAGELFF,TGTGCCAGCAGCGGACTAAGGGCCGGGGAACTGTTTTTT
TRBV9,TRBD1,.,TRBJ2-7,CASSADRGSYEQYF,TGTGCCAGCAGCGCCGACAGGGGCAGCTACGAGCAGTACTTC
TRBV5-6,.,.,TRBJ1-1,CASSLGRGNTEAFF,TGTGCCAGCAGCTTGGGGAGGGGGAACACTGAAGCTTTCTTT
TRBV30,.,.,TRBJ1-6,CAWSGFGSSYNSPLHF,TGTGCCTGGAGTGGGTTCGGTAGCTCCTATAATTCACCCCTCCACTTT
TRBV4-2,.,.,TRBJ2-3,CASSQDPLASDTQYF,TGTGCCAGCAGCCAAGATCCCCTAGCGTCAGATACGCAGTATTTT
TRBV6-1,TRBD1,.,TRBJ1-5,CASSEVAGQGHQPQHF,TGTGCCAGCAGTGAAGTTGCGGGACAGGGGCATCAGCCCCAGCATTTT
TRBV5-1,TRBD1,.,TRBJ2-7,CASSLGTGGHEQYF,TGCGCCAGCAGCTTGGGGACAGGGGGCCATGAGCAGTACTTC
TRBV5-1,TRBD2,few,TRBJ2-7,CASSLGTSGYEQYF,TGCGCCAGCAGCTTGGGGACTAGCGGCTACGAGCAGTACTTC
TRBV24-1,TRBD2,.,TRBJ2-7,CATSDTRLAGGYEQYF,TGTGCCACCAGTGATACTAGACTAGCGGGAGGCTACGAGCAGTACTTC
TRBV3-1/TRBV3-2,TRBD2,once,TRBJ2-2,CASSQDRAGGDTGELFF,TGTGCCAGCAGCCAAGATCGGGCGGGGGGAGACACCGGGGAGCTGTTTTTT
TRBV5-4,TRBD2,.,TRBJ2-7,CASSSILAGGTYEQYF,TGTGCCAGCAGCTCGATACTAGCGGGAGGAACCTACGAGCAGTACTTC
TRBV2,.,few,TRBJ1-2,CASSQDSNYGYTF,TGTGCCAGCAGCCAGGACAGTAACTATGGCTACACCTTC
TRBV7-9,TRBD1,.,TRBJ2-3,CASSLTGGADTQYF,TGTGCCAGCAGCTTGACAGGGGGCGCAGATACGCAGTATTTT
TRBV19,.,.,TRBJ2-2,CATKTTEYTGELFF,TGTGCCACTAAGACGACAGAGTACACCGGGGAGCTGTTTTTT
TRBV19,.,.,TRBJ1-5,CASSIAVNQPQHF,TGTGCCAGTAGTATAGCCGTCAATCAGCCCCAGCATTTT
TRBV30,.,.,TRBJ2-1,CAWARGGYNEQFF,TGTGCCTGGGCCAGGGGTGGCTACAATGAGCAGTTCTTC
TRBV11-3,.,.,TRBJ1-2,CASSRRGDYGYTF,TGTGCCAGCAGCCGCCGCGGGGACTATGGCTACACCTTC
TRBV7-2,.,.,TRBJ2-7,CASSPSRTGSYEQYF,TGTGCCAGCAGCCCCTCCCGTACAGGGTCCTACGAGCAGTACTTC
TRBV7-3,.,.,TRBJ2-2,CASSLYPTGELFF,TGTGCCAGCAGCCTCTACCCCACCGGGGAGCTGTTTTTT
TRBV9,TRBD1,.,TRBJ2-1,CASSPRGQGLNEQFF,TGTGCCAGCAGCCCCCGAGGACAGGGGTTGAATGAGCAGTTCTTC
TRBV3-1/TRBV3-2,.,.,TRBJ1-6,CASSQSSNSPLHF,TGTGCCAGCAGCCAGTCCAGTAATTCACCCCTCCACTTT
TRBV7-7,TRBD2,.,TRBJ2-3,CASSLEGGGSDTQYF,TGTGCTAGCAGCTTAGAAGGCGGGGGTAGCGATACGCAGTATTTT
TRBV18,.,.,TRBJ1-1,CASSPLGRSTEAFF,TGTGCCAGCTCACCACTGGGTAGGAGCACTGAAGCTTTCTTT
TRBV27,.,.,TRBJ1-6,CASSLGPGRISYNSPLHF,TGTGCCAGCAGTTTAGGGCCAGGGCGGATCTCCTATAATTCACCCCTCCACTTT